The source of this T cell receptor beta chain is a study of PD-L1 blockade in urothelial cancer. Study background: Between 0 and 3 chemotherapy regimens preceded treatment for each patient. Analysis of blood occurred 3 weeks (second dose) and 6 weeks after treatment start. Across blood samples, T cells had a median count of approximately 130,000.

This CDR3 comprises 15 residues. Trimming took 2 bases from V and 4 from J, leaving 17 bases between them. CDR1 is GTSNPN and CDR2 is SVGIG in the germline V gene (reference sequence). This table comes from immunoSEQ multiplex PCR, and its TCRdb copy is limited to in-frame clones, with some not included. Of more than 30,000 clones detected, around 87% appear once; the ten largest clones hold more than 3%. This sequence joins TRBV30 and TRBJ1-2; D is ambiguous. The sequence derives from a man aged 50-60 years with urothelial cancer. The specimen was PBMCs, collected around atezolizumab (anti-PD-L1) treatment. CDR3 region: CAWSSEWARGYGYTF. DNA for the CDR3: TGTGCCTGGAGTTCGGAGTGGGCCCGGGGCTATGGCTACACCTTC.